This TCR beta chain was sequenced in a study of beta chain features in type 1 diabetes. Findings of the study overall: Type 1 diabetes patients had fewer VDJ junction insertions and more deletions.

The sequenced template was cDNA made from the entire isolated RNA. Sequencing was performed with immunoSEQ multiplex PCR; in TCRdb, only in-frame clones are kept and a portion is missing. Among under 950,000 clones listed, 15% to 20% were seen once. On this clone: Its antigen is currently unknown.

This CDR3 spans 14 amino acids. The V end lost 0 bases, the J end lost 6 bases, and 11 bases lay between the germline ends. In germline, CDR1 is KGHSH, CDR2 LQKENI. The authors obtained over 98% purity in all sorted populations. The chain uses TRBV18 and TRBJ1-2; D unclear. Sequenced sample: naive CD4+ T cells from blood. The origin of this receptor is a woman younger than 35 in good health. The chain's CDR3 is CASSPPANAHGYTF. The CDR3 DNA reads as TGTGCCAGCTCACCACCGGCGAATGCCCATGGCTACACCTTC.